This T cell receptor beta chain was captured in a study of CD8+ T cells in alopecia areata. Study context: Tofacitinib administration to treated patients was oral, at 5 to 10 mg twice daily. The tofacitinib course ran for 6 to 18 months and was followed by 6 months off drug. General study points: Shared TCR sequences were less clear between patients than in mice, possibly partly from HLA diversity. Lesional scalp exceeded normal scalp in clonality, especially in alopecia totalis/universalis.

V gave up 8 bases and J gave up 7 bases; unmatched junction bases: 7. The CDR3 consists of 13 residues. Germline CDR1 and CDR2: MNHEY and SVGAGI. Described treatment: oral pan-JAK inhibitor, 5-10 mg twice daily. Details on this clone: Its cognate antigen is unknown.

Sequencing used cDNA as its template, made by extracting RNA and reverse transcribing it. Here immunoSEQ multiplex PCR was the method, and the copy in TCRdb shows in-frame clones only, minus some. The table lists about 150,000 clones, nearly 55% of them singletons. The source is a human donor with alopecia areata. The V gene is TRBV6-5, the J gene TRBJ1-5; 8 bases agree with TRBD1. Sequenced material: CD8+ T cells sorted from blood, taken at week 4, from a patient treated with tofacitinib. DNA for the CDR3: TGTGCCAGCGGCACGGACAGGGAACAGCCCCAGCATTTT. Amino acids: CASGTDREQPQHF.